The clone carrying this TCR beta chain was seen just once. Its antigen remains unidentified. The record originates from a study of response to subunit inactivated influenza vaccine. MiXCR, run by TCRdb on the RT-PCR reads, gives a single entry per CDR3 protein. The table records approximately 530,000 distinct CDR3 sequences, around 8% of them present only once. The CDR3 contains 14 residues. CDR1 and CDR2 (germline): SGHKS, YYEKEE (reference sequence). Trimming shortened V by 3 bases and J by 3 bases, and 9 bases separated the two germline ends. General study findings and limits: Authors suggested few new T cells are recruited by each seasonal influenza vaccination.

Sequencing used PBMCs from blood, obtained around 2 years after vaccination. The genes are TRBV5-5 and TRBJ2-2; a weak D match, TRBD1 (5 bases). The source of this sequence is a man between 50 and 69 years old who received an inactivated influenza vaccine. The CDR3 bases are TGTGCCAGCAGCTCGAGACAGCACACCGGGGAGCTGTTTTTT. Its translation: CASSSRQHTGELFF.